The 10 T cell receptor beta chains in this list originate from one sample, sequenced in a study of CD8+CD57+ T cells in acquired aplastic anemia. Profiles of TCR beta VDJ and CDR3 were generated from a genomic DNA template. TCRdb ran MiXCR on the reads and lists one entry per CDR3 protein. The sample shows 110,000 or so distinct CDR3 sequences, roughly 55% of them seen only once. In patients chosen for sequencing, flow cytometry had shown CD8+CD57+ cell expansion. The sample consisted of sorted CD4+, CD8+, or CD8+CD57+ T cells (not recorded which) from PBMCs. Receptor source: a human donor with aplastic anemia.

The sample holds a few counts of this clonotype. This chain joins TRBV7-9 and TRBJ2-7; D unresolved. CDR1 and CDR2 (germline): SEHNR, FQNEAQ (reference sequence). V shed 6 bases and J shed 7 bases, with 19 bases lying between them. The CDR3 is made up of 14 amino acids. As DNA, the CDR3 is TGTGCCAGCAGACCGAAGGCCGAAGGACGGGAGCAGTACTTC. Residues: CASRPKAEGREQYF.

Comments on this clonotype: Relative to the germline gene, one junction end is altered; a read error may explain this. The chain uses TRBV4-2 and TRBJ2-1; the match to TRBD2 covers 16 bases. The germline V gene encodes CDR1 LGHNA and CDR2 YNFKEQ. The CDR3 length is 16 residues. The CDR3 bases are TGTGCCAGCAGCCTCGGGACTAGCGGGGGGGACAATGGGCAGTTCTTC. Translated: CASSLGTSGGDNGQFF.

The CDR3 region is CAGSSSGVPTYNEQFF. CDR3 nucleotides: TGTGCTGGCAGCTCTAGCGGGGTACCGACCTACAATGAGCAGTTCTTC. The rearrangement uses TRBV11-1 and TRBJ2-1; TRBD2 matches at 9 bases. The CDR3 is made up of 16 amino acids. Germline V gene sequence: CDR1 SGHAT, CDR2 FQDESV (reference sequence).

The V call is TRBV7-2, the J call TRBJ2-7, with 13 positions matching TRBD2. Unmatched junction bases numbered 3, after V lost 7 bases and J lost 6 bases. In germline, CDR1 is SGHTA, CDR2 FQGNSA. The CDR3 runs to 13 residues. CDR3: CASNGLAGAEQYF. The DNA of the CDR3 is TGTGCCAGCAATGGACTAGCGGGAGCCGAGCAGTACTTC.

This clonotype was seen a few times. The CDR3 DNA follows: TGTGCCAGCAGGGACGAGGACAGGGCCTACGAGCAGTACTTC. Translation: CASRDEDRAYEQYF. The rearrangement links TRBV2 to TRBJ2-7; 8 bases match TRBD1. The CDR3 sequence is 14 residues long. Per germline, CDR1 SNHLY and CDR2 FYNNEI. J was trimmed by 2 bases and V by 6 bases; bases with no gene match: 6. Together with reference TRBV2 and TRBJ2-7, the CDR3 gives the full variable domain: EPEVTQTPSHQVTQMGQEVILRCVPISNHLYFYWYRQILGQKVEFLVSFYNNEISEKSEIFDDQFSVERPDGSNFTLKIRSTKLEDSAMYFCASRDEDRAYEQYFGPGTRLTVT.

The chain links TRBV25-1 to TRBJ1-2; 7 nucleotides match TRBD1. V was pared by 8 bases and J by 1 base, with 10 bases of the junction left unmatched. The CDR3 contains 15 residues. The V gene's germline CDR1 is MGHDK and CDR2 SYGVNS. The CDR3 DNA reads as TGTGCCAGCGTTGGTACAGGGGAAGGTAACTATGGCTACACCTTC. It codes for CASVGTGEGNYGYTF.

The sample holds a few counts of this clonotype. The genes are TRBV15 and TRBJ2-2, with unresolved D. Germline assignment: CDR1 LNHNV and CDR2 YYDKDF (reference sequence). This CDR3 region has 14 residues. V was cut by 2 bases and J by 6 bases, with 10 bases left in between. The CDR3 DNA reads as TGTGCCACCAGCAGAACGCTAGGTTCCGGGGAGCTGTTTTTT. Amino acids: CATSRTLGSGELFF.

The chain joins TRBV25-1 to TRBJ2-7, with D maybe TRBD1 (5 bases). Germline CDR1 MGHDK, CDR2 SYGVNS. CDR3 length: 14 residues. V lost 6 bases and J 5 bases, leaving 17 bases between the germline ends. The chain's CDR3 is CASSKDQGFHEQYF. The CDR3 bases are TGTGCCAGCAGCAAGGACCAGGGTTTCCACGAGCAGTACTTC.

The CDR3, as DNA: TGTGCCATCAGTGGGATCGGGGGGCTGCGAGAGACCCAGTACTTC. Translated, it gives CAISGIGGLRETQYF. The chain carries TRBV10-3 and TRBJ2-5; a weak D match, TRBD2 (7 bases). The germline V gene encodes CDR1 ENHRY and CDR2 SYGVKD. The CDR3 runs to 15 residues. Trimming cost V 4 bases and J 4 bases, with 16 bases left between them.

The rearrangement links TRBV10-3 to TRBJ2-7, with TRBD1 as a possible D gene (6 bases). The CDR3 extends over 14 amino acids. CDR1 ENHRY and CDR2 SYGVKD come from the germline V gene. The germline V and J ends were trimmed by 6 bases and 2 bases, with 14 bases remaining between them. The CDR3, as DNA: TGTGCCATCAGATCCACAGGGACCCCCTACGAGCAGTACTTC. The encoded protein is CAIRSTGTPYEQYF.